The 15 T cell receptor beta chains below were found in one sample sequenced in a study of T cell responses to AZD1222 COVID-19 vaccine (dated by TCRdb to 2020 to 2023). The sample's time point label, decoded: baseline before first vaccination. The library was produced with the immunoSEQ multiplex PCR assay. The table comes from immuneACCESS by way of TCRdb, which keeps in-frame sequences with V and J called. Part of the clones is missing from these tables; in studies checked, under half for an unresolved V gene and the rest for unknown reasons. This sample lists around 160,000 clones; roughly 90% were detected once. The ten largest clones take up around 5.5% of the sample. The specimen comprised peripheral blood, sampled on day 0 of AZD1222 vaccination. Receptors originate from an adult in good health.

The chain combines TRBV3-1 (or the pseudogene TRBV3-2) with TRBJ2-1; 11 nucleotides match TRBD2. This CDR3 region has 15 residues. Germline V gene lookup returns CDR1 LGHDT and CDR2 YNNKEL (reference sequence). V trimming: 4 bases; J trimming: 10 bases; junction bases outside the gene matches: 9. The CDR3 here is CASSRVAGGPNEQFF. CDR3 in DNA: TGTGCCAGCAGCCGGGTAGCGGGAGGGCCGAACGAGCAGTTCTTC.

The table lists this clone with a count of one. This chain links TRBV4-1 with TRBJ1-6; D possibly corresponds to TRBD1 (6 bases). The CDR3 runs to 14 residues. Germline V gene data show CDR1 as MGHRA and CDR2 as YSYEKL. Trimming cost V 3 bases and J 8 bases, with 11 bases left between them. The chain's CDR3 is CASSQTQGHSPLHF. CDR3 nucleotide sequence: TGCGCCAGCAGCCAGACACAGGGCCATTCACCCCTCCACTTT.

A single count supports this clone. The chain uses TRBV19 and TRBJ2-1, with a tentative D call TRBD2 (5 bases). CDR1 and CDR2 (germline): LNHDA, SQIVND (reference sequence). With 7 bases removed from V and 3 bases from J, the gap between germline ends came to 10 bases. There are 13 residues in the CDR3. CDR3 sequence (DNA): TGTGCCAGTAACCCGGCGGGCTACAATGAGCAGTTCTTC. This gives the protein CASNPAGYNEQFF. The variable domain in full, completed from reference TRBV19 and TRBJ2-1, reads DGGITQSPKYLFRKEGQNVTLSCEQNLNHDAMYWYRQDPGQGLRLIYYSQIVNDFQKGDIAEGYSVSREKKESFPLTVTSAQKNPTAFYLCASNPAGYNEQFFGPGTRLTVL.

The chain couples TRBV6-5 to TRBJ1-1; TRBD1 is a possible D gene (5 bases). The V and J ends lost 4 bases and 8 bases respectively, with 11 bases between them. The CDR3 spans 12 residues. Germline CDR1 is MNHEY and CDR2 is SVGAGI. Written as DNA, the CDR3 is TGTGCCAGCAGTTCAAGGGGAGCCGAAGCTTTCTTT. This translates into CASSSRGAEAFF.

This chain joins TRBV2 and TRBJ1-5; D perhaps matches TRBD1 (6 bases). Trimming took 6 bases from V and 1 from J, leaving 13 bases between them. Germline values: CDR1 SNHLY, CDR2 FYNNEI. The CDR3 runs to 15 residues. CDR3 sequence (DNA): TGTGCCAGCAGGGAGGGGGAGTGGAGCAATCAGCCCCAGCATTTT. Translated, it gives CASREGEWSNQPQHF. The whole variable domain, remainder taken from reference TRBV2 and TRBJ1-5, is EPEVTQTPSHQVTQMGQEVILRCVPISNHLYFYWYRQILGQKVEFLVSFYNNEISEKSEIFDDQFSVERPDGSNFTLKIRSTKLEDSAMYFCASREGEWSNQPQHFGDGTRLSIL.

The chain uses TRBV6-5 and TRBJ1-4; D unclear. The CDR3 spans 14 residues. CDR1 and CDR2 (germline): MNHEY, SVGAGI. V was clipped by 10 bases and J by 8 bases, with 20 bases between them. The CDR3 loop reads CATRAGTLEEKLFF. CDR3 in DNA: TGTGCCACTAGAGCGGGAACCCTGGAGGAAAAACTGTTTTTT.

The chain recombines TRBV7-8 with TRBJ2-7, with 8 bases fitting TRBD2. Germline trimming cut 1 base from V and 4 bases from J; bases unmatched to any gene: 6. The CDR3 totals 15 residues. In germline, CDR1 is SGHVS, CDR2 FQNEAQ. DNA of the CDR3: TGTGCCAGCAGCTTAGAGGCTAGCGGGTCTTACGAGCAGTACTTC. Protein: CASSLEASGSYEQYF.

The chain recombines TRBV11-2 with TRBJ1-1; TRBD1 might be the D (6 bases). V lost 6 bases and J 3 bases, leaving 11 bases between the germline ends. The CDR3 runs 13 residues. The germline gives CDR1 SGHAT, CDR2 FQNNGV. DNA of the CDR3: TGTGCCAGCAGACCGGACAGCCACACTGAAGCTTTCTTT. Translation: CASRPDSHTEAFF.

This sequence joins TRBV27 and TRBJ2-7; a possible D gene is TRBD1 (6 bases). Trimming removed 5 bases from V and 2 bases from J, with 16 bases in between. Germline CDR1 and CDR2: MNHEY and SMNVEV (reference sequence). The CDR3 runs 15 residues. CDR3 coding DNA: TGTGCCAGCAGTGTACAGGGCGTGGGAGCCTACGAGCAGTACTTC. It encodes CASSVQGVGAYEQYF.

The rearrangement links TRBV11-2 to TRBJ2-7; 8 nucleotides agree with TRBD1. This CDR3 contains 15 residues. Germline V lookup: CDR1 SGHAT, CDR2 FQNNGV. With V trimmed by 5 bases and J by 2 bases, 8 bases remained unmatched. CDR3 sequence reads: CASSLDRGGPYEQYF. In nucleotides, the CDR3 is TGTGCCAGCAGCCTCGACAGGGGTGGCCCCTACGAGCAGTACTTC. The whole variable domain, filled in from reference TRBV11-2 and TRBJ2-7, reads EAGVAQSPRYKIIEKRQSVAFWCNPISGHATLYWYQQILGQGPKLLIQFQNNGVVDDSQLPKDRFSAERLKGVDSTLKIQPAKLEDSAVYLCASSLDRGGPYEQYFGPGTRLTVT.

V is TRBV7-3 and J is TRBJ2-7, with D possibly called TRBD1 or TRBD2 (5 bases each). The V gene's germline CDR1 is SGHTA and CDR2 FQGTGA. The CDR3 contains 15 residues. V lost 4 bases, J lost 4 bases, and 17 bases lay in between. CDR3 loop: CASSSHGTSQYEQYF. Written as DNA, the CDR3 is TGTGCCAGCAGCTCACACGGGACCTCCCAGTACGAGCAGTACTTC.

The rearrangement links TRBV24-1 to TRBJ1-1; TRBD1 might be the D (5 bases). This CDR3 spans 12 amino acids. Per the germline V gene, CDR1 is KGHDR and CDR2 is SFDVKD. Trimming took 4 bases from V and 11 from J, leaving 13 bases between them. The CDR3 DNA is TGTGCCACCAGTGACCGGGGGGAAAAGGCTTTCTTT. Translating gives CATSDRGEKAFF.

The chain employs TRBV6-5 and TRBJ2-7; TRBD2 agrees at 14 bases. This CDR3 has 15 residues. Looked up from germline, CDR1 is MNHEY and CDR2 is SVGAGI. With V trimmed by 5 bases and J by 6 bases, 6 bases remained unmatched. The CDR3 region has the DNA TGTGCCAGCAGTCGACTAGCGGGAGGGCCACTCGAGCAGTACTTC. Translating it yields CASSRLAGGPLEQYF.

About this clone itself: It is likely a read error, because the conserved phenylalanine at the end of the CDR3 is missing. The limits of the CDR3 on the DNA are not certain, so only TCRdb's listed CDR3 is given. The chain couples TRBV7-6 to TRBJ1-1. The CDR3 adds up to 13 amino acids, both ends counted. Germline V CDR1 and CDR2: SGHVS, FNYEAQ. CDR3 amino acids: CASSHRDLNAISV.

The chain couples TRBV4-3 to TRBJ1-3; D gene unclear. Germline V gene data show CDR1 as LGHNA and CDR2 as YSLEER. There are 16 residues in the CDR3. V lost 0 bases and J 0 bases, leaving 9 bases between the germline ends. Here the CDR3 DNA reads TGCGCCAGCAGCCAAGAATCAGGTTTCTCTGGAAACACCATATATTTT. As protein: CASSQESGFSGNTIYF.